Presented here are 26 T cell receptor beta chains from one specimen sequenced in a study of T cell changes during pregnancy in multiple sclerosis (dated by TCRdb to the late 2010s). The library was obtained by the immunoSEQ multiplex PCR assay. TCRdb mirrors the immuneACCESS table, restricted to in-frame sequences. Some clones are absent from its copies; in checked studies, under half trace to an unresolved V gene, and the reason for the others is unknown. The sample table holds some 70,000 clones, of which roughly 90% were seen once. The biggest ten clones account for 8% to 9.5% of the sample. The input for sequencing was peripheral blood, taken after pregnancy. The origin of the receptors is a female donor in good health, enrolled as a control in a pregnancy study.

This clone was recorded once. The chain carries TRBV5-6 and TRBJ1-5; 8 nucleotides match TRBD1. The CDR3 length is 14 residues. V lost 3 bases and J lost 6; bases outside the gene matches: 5. Looked up from germline, CDR1 is SGHDT and CDR2 is YYEEEE. The CDR3 reads CASSWGQAPQPQHF. The CDR3 nucleotides read TGTGCCAGCAGCTGGGGACAGGCTCCTCAGCCCCAGCATTTT.

This clone was found a few times. The V gene is TRBV7-2, the J gene TRBJ1-5; the D is unclear. The CDR3 spans 15 residues. Germline values: CDR1 SGHTA, CDR2 FQGNSA. Trimming shortened V by 3 bases and J by 0 bases, and 9 bases separated the two germline ends. The CDR3 nucleotides read TGTGCCAGCAGCTTCGCCCAGAATAGCAATCAGCCCCAGCATTTT. Its translation is CASSFAQNSNQPQHF.

J is TRBJ2-7 and V is TRBV30; a weak D match, TRBD1 (5 bases). Germline CDR1 GTSNPN, CDR2 SVGIG (reference sequence). V was shortened by 0 bases and J by 7 bases, with 19 bases between the two germline ends. CDR3 length: 15 residues. DNA for the CDR3: TGTGCCTGGAGTGTAAGAGGCAGGGTAGGGAATGAGCAGTACTTC. Translating it yields CAWSVRGRVGNEQYF.

This clone has a count of ten or more. This chain links TRBV5-1 with TRBJ2-7, with D possibly TRBD1 on 5 matching bases. The length of the CDR3 is 15 residues. In germline, CDR1 is SGHRS, CDR2 YFSETQ. V dropped 4 bases and J dropped 0 bases, with 14 bases sitting between them. The CDR3: CASSPRAASSYEQYF. The CDR3 bases are TGCGCCAGCAGCCCCAGGGCGGCAAGCTCCTACGAGCAGTACTTC.

The chain carries TRBV6-5 and TRBJ2-7; 9 bases agree with TRBD1. The CDR3 is made up of 15 amino acids. Germline V gene lookup returns CDR1 MNHEY and CDR2 SVGAGI. V trimming: 0 bases; J trimming: 2 bases; junction bases outside the gene matches: 2. The CDR3 loop is CASSYSGQGPYEQYF. The CDR3 region has the DNA TGTGCCAGCAGTTACTCGGGACAGGGCCCCTACGAGCAGTACTTC.

Only a few counts were recorded for this clone. The chain combines TRBV29-1 with TRBJ2-1, with 9 bases aligning to TRBD1. The ends lost 8 bases at V and 5 bases at J; junction bases unmatched: 10. The CDR3 loop spans 14 amino acids. CDR1 is SQVTM, CDR2 ANQGSEA, per germline. The CDR3 DNA reads TGCAGCTCGAATAACCGGGACAGGGACAATGAGCAGTTCTTC. Amino acid sequence: CSSNNRDRDNEQFF.

The CDR3 sequence: CASSQASGRHYGYTF. The DNA of the CDR3 is TGCGCCAGCAGCCAAGCCTCAGGGCGGCACTATGGCTACACCTTC. The V call is TRBV4-1, the J call TRBJ1-2, with a tentative D call TRBD1 (5 bases). Germline V CDR1 and CDR2: MGHRA, YSYEKL. The CDR3 has 15 amino acids. The germline V and J ends were trimmed by 1 base and 3 bases, with 12 bases remaining between them.

The chain links TRBV7-9 to TRBJ2-5; tentative D call: TRBD1 (5 bases). V dropped 1 base and J dropped 5 bases, with 11 bases sitting between them. The germline V gene has CDR1 SEHNR and CDR2 FQNEAQ (reference sequence). The CDR3 length is 14 residues. The DNA for the CDR3 is TGTGCCAGCAGCTTAGGACAGCTGGGGGAGACCCAGTACTTC. It codes for CASSLGQLGETQYF.

The rearrangement links TRBV18 to TRBJ1-4; tentative D call: TRBD1 (5 bases). The V gene lost 3 bases and the J gene lost 8 bases, with 16 bases spanning the gap. The CDR3 runs 15 residues. Germline V gene lookup returns CDR1 KGHSH and CDR2 LQKENI. The CDR3 reads CASSPIPGVGEKLFF. CDR3 DNA sequence: TGTGCCAGCTCACCTATTCCGGGGGTGGGAGAAAAACTGTTTTTT.

This chain connects TRBV5-1 to TRBJ2-5, with D possibly matching TRBD2 (5 bases). CDR1 is SGHRS, CDR2 YFSETQ, per germline. V gave up 0 bases and J gave up 2 bases, with 14 bases separating them. This CDR3 has 16 amino acids. CDR3 in DNA: TGCGCCAGCAGCTTGGCCGGGAACAGTGGGCAAGAGACCCAGTACTTC. Amino acid sequence: CASSLAGNSGQETQYF.

The chain employs TRBV19 and TRBJ1-5; D may be TRBD1 (5 bases). The CDR3 is made up of 15 amino acids. The germline gives CDR1 LNHDA, CDR2 SQIVND (reference sequence). The germline V and J ends were trimmed by 8 bases and 4 bases, with 18 bases remaining between them. CDR3 sequence reads: CASSTVRGGNQPQHF. The CDR3, as DNA: TGTGCCAGTTCGACCGTACGGGGGGGTAATCAGCCCCAGCATTTT.

This rearrangement joins TRBV15 to TRBJ2-5; D possibly corresponds to TRBD1 (6 bases). V shed 8 bases and J shed 4 bases, with 14 bases lying between them. The CDR3 loop spans 13 amino acids. The germline V gene encodes CDR1 LNHNV and CDR2 YYDKDF (reference sequence). The CDR3 nucleotides read TGTGCCACCGGAGTAGGCAGGGGAGAGACCCAGTACTTC. Its translation: CATGVGRGETQYF.

The V gene is TRBV19, the J gene TRBJ1-2; TRBD1 matches at 10 bases. Unmatched junction bases numbered 9, after V lost 6 bases and J lost 8 bases. The CDR3 totals 14 residues. Germline values: CDR1 LNHDA, CDR2 SQIVND (reference sequence). The CDR3 nucleotides are TGTGCCAGTAGCTCCGGGACAGGGGATAAGGGCTACACCTTC. Translated, it gives CASSSGTGDKGYTF.

This clone was counted between two and nine times. The chain employs TRBV2 and TRBJ1-2; D is possibly TRBD1 (5 bases). V lost 6 bases to trimming and J lost 7 bases, with 12 bases between them. CDR1 SNHLY and CDR2 FYNNEI come from the germline V gene. This CDR3 has 12 residues. The CDR3 DNA sequence: TGTGCCAGCAGCCCGGGACTTTCTGGCTACACCTTC. Amino acids: CASSPGLSGYTF.

The chain carries TRBV5-4 and TRBJ2-3, with D unresolved. CDR3 length: 14 residues. V was pared by 0 bases and J by 4 bases, with 9 bases between. Germline V lookup: CDR1 SGHNT, CDR2 YYREEE (reference sequence). Here the CDR3 DNA reads TGTGCCAGCAGCTTGGACGGGTTCGCAGATACGCAGTATTTT. It specifies CASSLDGFADTQYF.

This clone turned up a few times. The chain joins TRBV5-4 to TRBJ2-6, with D unclear. The CDR3 is 17 amino acids. CDR1 and CDR2 (germline): SGHNT, YYREEE (reference sequence). Trimming took off 3 bases at V and 2 bases at J, with 15 bases between the two ends. The CDR3 DNA sequence: TGTGCCAGCAGCTACGACGGAGTATTCGCTGGGGCCAACGTCCTGACTTTC. Its translation: CASSYDGVFAGANVLTF.

The chain is built from TRBV5-5 and TRBJ2-1, with 8 bases aligning to TRBD2. V gave up 1 base and J gave up 9 bases; unmatched junction bases: 12. Germline V gene lookup returns CDR1 SGHKS and CDR2 YYEKEE (reference sequence). The CDR3 length is 16 residues. The DNA of the CDR3 is TGTGCCAGCAGCTTGACGATAGCGGGATACACCGGTGAGCAGTTCTTC. This encodes CASSLTIAGYTGEQFF. The complete variable domain, with remaining parts taken from reference TRBV5-5 and TRBJ2-1, reads DAGVTQSPTHLIKTRGQQVTLRCSPISGHKSVSWYQQVLGQGPQFIFQYYEKEERGRGNFPDRFSARQFPNYSSELNVNALLLGDSALYLCASSLTIAGYTGEQFFGPGTRLTVL.

The chain is built from TRBV14 and TRBJ1-2; 8 bases are a match to TRBD1. CDR1 is SGHDN, CDR2 FVKESK, per germline. The CDR3 length is 16 residues. V was clipped by 2 bases and J by 4 bases; unmatched bases: 9. The CDR3 protein is CASSQRQGIGGYGYTF. Here the CDR3 DNA reads TGTGCCAGCAGCCAACGACAGGGGATAGGGGGCTATGGCTACACCTTC.

The genes are TRBV7-2 and TRBJ1-1, with 8 bases that match TRBD1. The CDR3 runs to 15 residues. The V gene's germline CDR1 is SGHTA and CDR2 FQGNSA. J was trimmed by 4 bases and V by 5 bases; bases with no gene match: 9. CDR3 bases: TGTGCCAGCAGCCCGCGGACAGGGAGGAGCACTGAAGCTTTCTTT. This translates into CASSPRTGRSTEAFF.

The V and J genes are TRBV11-2 and TRBJ1-1; D is ambiguous. The CDR3 is 16 residues long. V dropped 0 bases and J dropped 5 bases, with 16 bases sitting between them. Looked up from germline, CDR1 is SGHAT and CDR2 is FQNNGV. CDR3 region: CASSLESVTGRTEAFF. DNA for the CDR3: TGTGCCAGCAGCTTAGAGTCGGTGACGGGGAGGACTGAAGCTTTCTTT.

This chain connects TRBV10-3 to TRBJ1-2; 12 bases line up with TRBD1. With V trimmed by 6 bases and J by 3 bases, 11 bases remained unmatched. This CDR3 is built from 17 residues. Per germline, CDR1 ENHRY and CDR2 SYGVKD. The CDR3 protein is CAISRGAGTGGDYGYTF. The CDR3 DNA reads as TGTGCCATCAGCCGGGGAGCCGGGACAGGGGGCGACTATGGCTACACCTTC.

A single count supports this clone. This sequence joins TRBV11-2 and TRBJ2-3; 8 nucleotides agree with TRBD1. The CDR3 is 16 amino acids. V was clipped by 3 bases and J by 1 base; unmatched bases: 6. Germline CDR1 reads SGHAT; CDR2 reads FQNNGV. CDR3 in amino acids: CASSFVSGQGTDTQYF. The DNA for the CDR3 is TGTGCCAGCAGCTTCGTTTCGGGACAGGGCACAGATACGCAGTATTTT.

The gene calls are TRBV7-6 and TRBJ2-3, with TRBD2 matching 11 bases. Germline V gives CDR1 SGHVS, CDR2 FNYEAQ. The J segment lost 2 bases and the V segment lost 5 bases, leaving 3 bases of the junction unmatched. The CDR3 contains 15 residues. The CDR3 sequence: CASSILAGDTDTQYF. The CDR3 nucleotides read TGTGCCAGCAGCATACTAGCGGGAGACACAGATACGCAGTATTTT.

This chain links TRBV19 with TRBJ1-4; 8 bases fit TRBD1. Germline CDR1 reads LNHDA; CDR2 reads SQIVND (reference sequence). J lost 7 bases, V lost 7 bases, and 8 bases had no gene match. The CDR3 has 14 residues. The CDR3: CASNPDRGGEKLFF. The CDR3 nucleotides are TGTGCCAGTAACCCCGACAGGGGTGGTGAAAAACTGTTTTTT.

The DNA for the CDR3 is TGTGCCTGGAGGACTAGCGGGGTCTCCTACGAGCAGTACTTC. It translates to CAWRTSGVSYEQYF. J is TRBJ2-7 and V is TRBV30; 11 bases align to TRBD2. There are 14 residues in the CDR3. V shed 3 bases, J shed 0 bases, and the junction held 1 base outside the gene matches. Germline CDR1 and CDR2: GTSNPN and SVGIG (reference sequence). Looking up the rest from reference TRBV30 and TRBJ2-7 gives the full variable domain: SQTIHQWPATLVQPVGSPLSLECTVEGTSNPNLYWYRQAAGRGLQLLFYSVGIGQISSEVPQNLSASRPQDRQFILSSKKLLLSDSGFYLCAWRTSGVSYEQYFGPGTRLTVT.

J is TRBJ1-5 and V is TRBV7-9, with D possibly TRBD1 on 5 matching bases. This CDR3 region has 17 residues. Germline V gene lookup returns CDR1 SEHNR and CDR2 FQNEAQ (reference sequence). The V and J ends lost 1 base and 0 bases respectively, with 13 bases between them. The CDR3 region is CASSLGGGRDSNQPQHF. CDR3 DNA: TGTGCCAGCAGCTTAGGGGGGGGACGGGATAGCAATCAGCCCCAGCATTTT.